The 7 T cell receptor beta chains in this list originate from one sample, sequenced in a study of response to subunit inactivated influenza vaccine (dated by TCRdb to between 2018 and 2020). Library prep was done by RT-PCR. TCRdb lists the instrument as Illumina HiSeq 2500. TCRdb redid the processing of the public reads, applying fastp at Q25 and MiXCR, and retained in-frame beta chains. Identical CDR3 protein sequences are pooled into one entry, listed with their most common genes and DNA. The sample contains about 830,000 distinct CDR3 sequences, less than 20% of them found a single time. In total, the top ten clones hold roughly a tenth of the sample. Sample: PBMCs from blood, taken 5 to 6 days after vaccination. The receptors derive from a man aged 50 to 60 who received an inactivated influenza vaccine. Donor details come from another sample of the same person, matched by shared clones.

This clonotype was counted between two and nine times. The CDR3: CSASGTGGRISGNTIYF. The DNA for the CDR3 is TGCAGTGCTTCCGGGACAGGGGGGAGGATCTCTGGAAACACCATATATTTT. This sequence joins TRBV20-1 and TRBJ1-3, with TRBD1 matching 11 bases. Trimming took 5 bases from V and 0 from J; bases not matched to a gene: 9. Germline CDR1 reads DFQATT; CDR2 reads SNEGSKA (reference sequence). The CDR3 consists of 17 residues.

The rearrangement joins TRBV7-2 to TRBJ2-1; no clear D gene. The CDR3 runs 14 residues. The germline gives CDR1 SGHTA, CDR2 FQGNSA. V was trimmed by 4 bases and J by 6 bases, leaving 13 bases between them. Here the CDR3 DNA reads TGTGCCAGCAGCTCTAGGGAACGGCCCAATGAGCAGTTCTTC. Protein product: CASSSRERPNEQFF.

This clonotype showed up just a few times. In DNA, the CDR3 is TGCGCCAGCAGCTTGGGCAGGGGAGGAGGAGAGACCCAGTACTTC. The encoded protein is CASSLGRGGGETQYF. The chain combines TRBV5-1 with TRBJ2-5, with D perhaps given as TRBD1 or TRBD2 (6 bases each). In germline, CDR1 is SGHRS, CDR2 YFSETQ. V shed 0 bases and J shed 4 bases, with 13 bases lying between them. The CDR3 sequence is 15 residues long.

A few counts support this clonotype. The chain joins TRBV27 to TRBJ2-7; 11 bases line up with TRBD2. V trimming: 4 bases; J trimming: 2 bases; junction bases outside the gene matches: 4. The CDR3 covers 15 residues. Germline-derived CDR1 and CDR2 are MNHEY and SMNVEV (reference sequence). CDR3 sequence (DNA): TGTGCCAGCAGTTCAGGGACTAGCGGAGCCTACGAGCAGTACTTC. Translated, it gives CASSSGTSGAYEQYF.

This clonotype was observed a handful of times. The rearrangement uses TRBV6-2 or TRBV6-3 and TRBJ2-7; 8 nucleotides agree with TRBD1. Germline V gives CDR1 MNHEY, CDR2 SVGEGT. The CDR3 is made up of 16 amino acids. The ends lost 0 bases at V and 2 bases at J; junction bases unmatched: 6. The CDR3 here is CASSYSDRVLTYEQYF. The CDR3 coding sequence is TGTGCCAGCAGTTACTCGGACAGGGTACTTACCTACGAGCAGTACTTC.

The CDR3 loop is CASSLGLAGGRYTGELFF. The CDR3 DNA reads TGTGCCAGCAGCTTGGGACTAGCGGGGGGGCGTTACACCGGGGAGCTGTTTTTT. The chain recombines TRBV5-4 with TRBJ2-2; 14 bases are shared with TRBD2. Germline CDR1 SGHNT, CDR2 YYREEE (reference sequence). V trimming: 0 bases; J trimming: 3 bases; junction bases outside the gene matches: 4. The CDR3 sequence is 18 residues long.

A few counts support this clonotype. This chain joins TRBV4-3 and TRBJ2-7; D call uncertain. Trimming took 0 bases from V and 2 from J, leaving 8 bases between them. In germline, CDR1 is LGHNA, CDR2 YSLEER. CDR3 length: 14 residues. CDR3 sequence (DNA): TGCGCCAGCAGCCAAGATCGATTTACCTACGAGCAGTACTTC. This codes for CASSQDRFTYEQYF.